This is a list of T cell receptor beta chains from one sample in a study of T cell responses to AZD1222 COVID-19 vaccine. Clones were read by immunoSEQ multiplex PCR, and TCRdb kept only the in-frame ones, dropping some. Of 100,000 to 140,000 clones in the sample, just over 90% were seen once. Sequenced material: peripheral blood, taken 28 days after the second AZD1222 dose. The receptors here all came from an adult who received the AZD1222 COVID-19 vaccine. The CDR3 runs from the conserved cysteine through the conserved F or W. Each record gives: D gene, clone size, J gene, V gene, CDR3 DNA, CDR3 protein. D genes are given only for firm matches. Size is omitted from some rows. Given values are once, few, many or a class for expanded clones.

-	-	TRBJ1-1	TRBV6-4	TGTGCCAGCAGTCGCAGCGCTGCGAACACTGAAGCTTTCTTT	CASSRSAANTEAFF
-	-	TRBJ1-1	TRBV6-4	TGTGCCAGCAGTGGGGGAGAGAACACTGAAGCTTTCTTT	CASSGGENTEAFF
TRBD2	-	TRBJ2-1	TRBV9	TGTGCCAGCAGCGTAGTACCTCGTCCGGGAGGGGGATACAATGAGCAGTTCTTC	CASSVVPRPGGGYNEQFF
TRBD1	-	TRBJ1-1	TRBV28	TGTGCCAGCAGTCCCCGGACAGGGGCGAACACTGAAGCTTTCTTT	CASSPRTGANTEAFF
TRBD2	-	TRBJ2-1	TRBV5-1	TGCGCCAGCAGCACCGGGACTAATTACAATGAGCAGTTCTTC	CASSTGTNYNEQFF
-	-	TRBJ2-1	TRBV29-1	TGCAGCGTGGGATCTAGCTACAATGAGCAGTTCTTC	CSVGSSYNEQFF
-	once	TRBJ2-3	TRBV6-6	TGTGCCAGCAGCCCCGTTGAGCGGGTAACAGATACGCAGTATTTT	CASSPVERVTDTQYF
-	-	TRBJ1-1	TRBV4-1	TGCGCCAGCAGCCAAGATCGGGGAGGGGGGGCCACTGAAGCTTTCTTT	CASSQDRGGGATEAFF
TRBD1	-	TRBJ1-4	TRBV2	TGTGCCAGCAGTAAAGGACAGGGAGGGGAAAAACTGTTTTTT	CASSKGQGGEKLFF
TRBD2	-	TRBJ2-5	TRBV10-3	TGTGCCATTGGAGTTGCGGGGGGGCATGTAGCGACCCAGTACTTC	CAIGVAGGHVATQYF
TRBD1	-	TRBJ1-2	TRBV5-6	TGTGCCAGCAGCTTTGGGACAGGGTCCTATGGCTACACCTTC	CASSFGTGSYGYTF
-	-	TRBJ1-1	TRBV2	TGTGCCAGCAGACGGACTGAAGCTTTCTTT	CASRRTEAFF
-	-	TRBJ1-1	TRBV9	TGTGCCAGCAGCGTAGTAGGCACTGAAGCTTTCTTT	CASSVVGTEAFF
TRBD1	-	TRBJ1-1	TRBV5-1	TGCGCCAGCAGCTTGGTGACAGGGACTGAAGCTTTCTTT	CASSLVTGTEAFF
-	-	TRBJ2-2	TRBV7-2	TGTGCCAGCATCCGACCTGCGAACACCGGGGAGCTGTTTTTT	CASIRPANTGELFF
-	-	TRBJ2-5	TRBV19	TGTGCCAGTAGTATAGAGGCGGGGGCTGGGACCCAGTACTTC	CASSIEAGAGTQYF
-	-	TRBJ2-7	TRBV9	TGTGCCAGCAGCGTTAGCTCCCCAGGCGAGCAGTACTTC	CASSVSSPGEQYF
-	-	TRBJ1-5	TRBV18	TGTGCCAGCTCACCGGAAAGGGCCACCGTCGGGGGTCAGCCCCAGCATTTT	CASSPERATVGGQPQHF
TRBD1	-	TRBJ1-2	TRBV9	TGTGCCAGCAGCTCACCGGACAGGGGGAAAGGCTACACCTTC	CASSSPDRGKGYTF
-	-	TRBJ2-3	TRBV6-2/TRBV6-3	TGTGCCAGCAGTTACTTCGAAAGGGTACAAGATACGCAGTATTTT	CASSYFERVQDTQYF
-	-	TRBJ2-2	TRBV5-4	TGTGCCAGCAGCTCACCTACAGGGAAAGGAGGGGAGCTGTTTTTT	CASSSPTGKGGELFF
-	-	TRBJ1-6	TRBV18	TGTGCCAGCTCACCGACAGCCTCCTATAATTCACCCCTCCACTTT	CASSPTASYNSPLHF
-	-	TRBJ2-5	TRBV15	TGTGCCACCAGCGGAGGACGGGGAGCACAAGAGACCCAGTACTTC	CATSGGRGAQETQYF
-	-	TRBJ1-5	TRBV18	TGTGCCAGCTCACTAACGGAATTTAGCAATCAGCCCCAGCATTTT	CASSLTEFSNQPQHF
TRBD1	-	TRBJ1-5	TRBV6-5	TGTGCCAGCAGGTGGGGACAGATAAGCAATCAGCCCCAGCATTTT	CASRWGQISNQPQHF
TRBD1	-	TRBJ1-6	TRBV2	TGTGCCAGCAGTGGGGGACAGGGGGCGCCACCCCTCCACTTT	CASSGGQGAPPLHF
-	once	TRBJ1-2	TRBV27	TGTGCCAGCAGTCCCGGACTGGTCTATGGCTACACCTTC	CASSPGLVYGYTF
TRBD1	-	TRBJ1-1	TRBV5-6	TGTGCCAGTTGGACGTCGAGTCTGAGGGGGCACATGAACACTGAAGCTTTCTTT	CASWTSSLRGHMNTEAFF
-	few	TRBJ2-7	TRBV5-1	TGCGCCAGCAGCTTGGGTACAGGGCCGTCCTACGAGCAGTACTTC	CASSLGTGPSYEQYF
-	-	TRBJ2-7	TRBV6-5	TGTGCCAGCAGTTATACGTCCGGCTCCTACGAGCAGTACTTC	CASSYTSGSYEQYF
TRBD1	-	TRBJ1-1	TRBV9	TGTGCCAGCAGCGGGGCTAGGGGGCGCGGCACTGAAGCTTTCTTT	CASSGARGRGTEAFF
-	-	TRBJ1-2	TRBV30	TGTGCCTGGGAGATATACAGGAACTATGGCTACACCTTC	CAWEIYRNYGYTF
-	-	TRBJ1-5	TRBV7-9	TGTGCCAGCAGCTTAGGGGGGGCTGGTCAGCCCCAGCATTTT	CASSLGGAGQPQHF
TRBD1	-	TRBJ1-4	TRBV4-1	TGCGCCAGCAGCCAGTCCAGGACAGGGGGAGGTGAAAAACTGTTTTTT	CASSQSRTGGGEKLFF